This entry concerns a single T cell receptor (beta chain). Authors' processing steps: Estimation of nucleated cell counts was performed using reference gene primer amplification. Measured with immunoSEQ multiplex PCR; TCRdb has only the in-frame clones, and not every one. From that table come the V and J calls and clone size; the DNA was used to work out D and trimming. Of under 300,000 clones in the sample, around 87% are singletons; the top ten hold approximately 6.8%. The data stem from a study of blood T cell repertoires in COVID-19. Study context: Italy, Spain and the United States were the sources of the convalescent and acute COVID-19 samples.

Germline V lookup: CDR1 LGHNA, CDR2 YNFKEQ. Trimming removed 0 bases from V and 8 bases from J, with 19 bases in between. The CDR3 totals 17 residues. The TCR originated in a woman in her 70s with active or convalescent COVID-19. The chain recombines TRBV4-2 with TRBJ1-4, with D possibly matching TRBD1 (5 bases). Sequencing was performed on peripheral blood. The CDR3 DNA is TGTGCCAGCAGCCAAGATCCGGACCCGCAGCCAGGGGAAAAACTGTTTTTT. This codes for CASSQDPDPQPGEKLFF.